The rows below give T cell receptor beta chains drawn from one sample of a study of PD-1 blockade in classical Hodgkin lymphoma. Clones were sequenced by immunoSEQ multiplex PCR, and TCRdb holds only the in-frame ones, with some missing. The sample carries approximately 44,000 clones, 60% to 85% recorded once. Sample: peripheral blood mononuclear cells (PBMCs), taken at baseline. These receptor sequences come from a human donor with classical Hodgkin lymphoma. The CDR3 runs from the conserved cysteine through the conserved F or W. The D gene is left open where the match is weak. Clone size, where shown, is once, few, many, or a class for clones that have expanded.

>TRBJ2-3|TRBV7-3|TRBD2|.
TGTGCCAGCAGCTTAATCGCGGGAGCTACCGATACGCAGTATTTT
CASSLIAGATDTQYF
>TRBJ2-7|TRBV9|.|.
TGTGCCAGCAGCGTAGGATCGGACAACTACGAGCAGTACTTC
CASSVGSDNYEQYF
>TRBJ1-1|TRBV2|.|.
TGTGCCAGCAGTGATTTAGGGACATACAACACTGAAGCTTTCTTT
CASSDLGTYNTEAFF
>TRBJ2-7|TRBV2|.|few
TGTGCCAGCAGAATAAACAGGGCCAAGCAGTACTTC
CASRINRAKQYF
>TRBJ2-3|TRBV6-6|.|.
TGTGCCAGCAGTTACGATCCGGGCATCACAGATACGCAGTATTTT
CASSYDPGITDTQYF
>TRBJ2-1|TRBV5-4|TRBD2|.
TGTGCCAGCAGCTTGGCAGCTAGCGGGTACAATGAGCAGTTCTTC
CASSLAASGYNEQFF
>TRBJ1-2|TRBV4-3|TRBD1|.
TGCGCCAGCAGCCAAGATCGGACAGGGGAACCCTATGGCTACACCTTC
CASSQDRTGEPYGYTF
>TRBJ1-2|TRBV5-1|.|few
TGCGCCAGCAGCTTGGCGGGCGGTGGGGTCTATGGCTACACCTTC
CASSLAGGGVYGYTF
>TRBJ2-5|TRBV5-6|TRBD1|.
TGTGCCAGCAGCTCCCTCGACAGGGCAGTCCAAGAGACCCAGTACTTC
CASSSLDRAVQETQYF
>TRBJ1-1|TRBV27|.|.
TGTGCCAGCAGTTCCGGGTACACTGAAGCTTTCTTT
CASSSGYTEAFF
>TRBJ2-2|TRBV28|.|few
TGTGCCAGCAATCGCAACAGGCCAAACACCGGGGAGCTGTTTTTT
CASNRNRPNTGELFF
>TRBJ2-7|TRBV5-6|.|.
TGTGCCAGCAGCGGAACAGGATCCAACTACGAGCAGTACTTC
CASSGTGSNYEQYF
>TRBJ1-1|TRBV7-8|TRBD1|.
TGTGCCAGCAGCTCTGATCCCGGGACAGGGGCCCTCATGAACACTGAAGCTTTCTTT
CASSSDPGTGALMNTEAFF
>TRBJ2-7|TRBV29-1|TRBD1|.
TGCAGCGTCGGGACAGGGGAGGGACAAAGGTTGTACTTC
CSVGTGEGQRLYF
>TRBJ1-2|TRBV29-1|TRBD1|once
TGCAGCGTGCGGACAGGGTTTGGCTACACCTTC
CSVRTGFGYTF
>TRBJ2-1|TRBV27|TRBD1|.
TGTGCCAGCATGTCGCCGGGACAGGGGTACAATGAGCAGTTCTTC
CASMSPGQGYNEQFF
>TRBJ1-1|TRBV4-2|.|.
TGTGCCAGCAGCCAAGTTGGGGTAGCTGAAGCTTTCTTT
CASSQVGVAEAFF
>TRBJ2-7|TRBV2|.|medium-sized
TGTGCCTCCCCCAGAGGGGGATCCTACGAGCAGTACTTC
CASPRGGSYEQYF
>TRBJ2-2|TRBV5-5|.|.
TGTGCCAGCAGCTTGTCCTGGGGACCGAACACCGGGGAGCTGTTTTTT
CASSLSWGPNTGELFF
>TRBJ2-4|TRBV25-1|.|.
TGTGCCAGCAGTGAGCAAGGGACACTAGCCAAAAACATTCAGTACTTC
CASSEQGTLAKNIQYF
>TRBJ2-7|TRBV30|.|once
TGTGCCTGGGGGGTCGGTGATTACGAGCAGTACTTC
CAWGVGDYEQYF
>TRBJ1-2|TRBV27|.|.
TGTGCCAGCAGTTTATCTGCCGGGACATACAGCTATGGCTACACCTTC
CASSLSAGTYSYGYTF
>TRBJ2-7|TRBV7-8|.|.
TGTGCCAGCAGCTTATTCAGGGGCACCTACGAGCAGTACTTC
CASSLFRGTYEQYF
>TRBJ1-4|TRBV7-8|TRBD1|.
TGTGCCAGCAGCACACGATCGGCAGGGGGGGCAACTAATGAAAAACTGTTTTTT
CASSTRSAGGATNEKLFF
>TRBJ1-2|TRBV5-1|.|.
TGCGCCAGCAGCGTTGACCCTGTGACGGACCTAAGATCTATGGGCTACACCTTC
CASSVDPVTDLRSMGYTF
>TRBJ2-2|TRBV27|.|.
TGTGCCAGCACCTCGGACAGCGGGGAGCTGTTTTTT
CASTSDSGELFF
>TRBJ2-7|TRBV9|TRBD1|.
TGTGCCAGCAGCCCTCTAGGACAGGGTACCTACGAGCAGTACTTC
CASSPLGQGTYEQYF
>TRBJ2-3|TRBV7-3|.|.
TGTGCCAGCAGCCGCCTGACTGCAGATACGCAGTATTTT
CASSRLTADTQYF
>TRBJ2-3|TRBV7-2|.|once
TGTGCCAGCAGCTTAAGGGGTGATAAAACAGATACGCAGTATTTT
CASSLRGDKTDTQYF
>TRBJ1-1|TRBV9|.|medium-sized
TGTGCCAGCAGCACCACATGGGGTGGTGAAGCTTTCTTT
CASSTTWGGEAFF
>TRBJ1-1|TRBV14|.|.
TGTGCCAGCAGCCAAGACTGGTGGACGGTTCAGGTATCTGGAGGGGACACTGAAGCTTTCTTT
CASSQDWWTVQVSGGDTEAFF
>TRBJ1-2|TRBV2|.|.
TGTGCCAGCAGTCTAAACGACTATGGCTACACCTTC
CASSLNDYGYTF
>TRBJ1-2|TRBV28|.|.
TGTGCCAGCAGTAGACCGGGAGCGAGTGGCTACACCTTC
CASSRPGASGYTF
>TRBJ2-2|TRBV28|TRBD1|.
TGTGCCAGCACCGAAACGACAGGGGAGACCGGGGAGCTGTTTTTT
CASTETTGETGELFF
>TRBJ2-7|TRBV5-1|TRBD2|.
TGCGCCAGCAGCCCCCTGGGGGGAGGGTCCTACGAGCAGTACTTC
CASSPLGGGSYEQYF
>TRBJ1-1|TRBV28|.|.
TGTGCCAGCAGTTCGGGTTTGGCCCCTTTAAACACTGAAGCTTTCTTT
CASSSGLAPLNTEAFF
>TRBJ2-1|TRBV5-1|.|.
TGCGCCAGCAGCGTCAACAGGGTCTACAATGAGCAGTTCTTC
CASSVNRVYNEQFF
>TRBJ2-1|TRBV27|.|.
TGTGCCAGTTCTATGATAGGCGAGCAGTTCTTC
CASSMIGEQFF
>TRBJ2-2|TRBV9|TRBD2|once
TGTGCCAGCAGCGAACCGGGGACTAGCGGGGCCGGGGAGCTGTTTTTT
CASSEPGTSGAGELFF
>TRBJ2-5|TRBV29-1|.|.
TGCAGCGTTGTATTACAGGCCCTGGGGGAGACCCAGTACTTC
CSVVLQALGETQYF
>TRBJ2-7|TRBV6-6|TRBD2|.
TGTGCCAGCACTCCGGGACTAGCCCACGAGCAGTACTTC
CASTPGLAHEQYF
>TRBJ2-1|TRBV13|.|once
TGTGCCAGCAGCTTAAGGGCACGGATGACGGCAGGGATGTCCAATGAGCAGTTCTTC
CASSLRARMTAGMSNEQFF